Below, 17 T cell receptor beta chains from the same sample are listed, as sequenced in a study of blood T cell repertoires in COVID-19. Clones were read by immunoSEQ multiplex PCR, and TCRdb kept only the in-frame ones, dropping some. The sample carries approximately 200,000 clones, less than 85% recorded once. Material: PBMCs or T cells enriched from blood (not recorded which). These receptors were collected from a man in his forties who had recovered from COVID-19.

The table lists this clone with a count of one. In DNA form, the CDR3 reads TGTGCCAGCAGATCCAGCGGGAGAGACAATGAGCAGTTCTTC. Amino acid sequence: CASRSSGRDNEQFF. The J gene is TRBJ2-1, the V gene TRBV6-5; 8 positions match TRBD2. Trimming at V came to 6 bases and at J to 5 bases, leaving 6 bases not matched to a gene. CDR1 is MNHEY, CDR2 SVGAGI, per germline. CDR3 size: 14 residues.

The table lists this clone with a few counts. The rearrangement uses TRBV13 and TRBJ1-1; no clear D. CDR1 and CDR2 (germline): PRHDT, FYEKMQ (reference sequence). The CDR3 has 12 amino acids. Trimming cost V 1 base and J 5 bases, with 5 bases left between them. Written as DNA, the CDR3 is TGTGCCAGCAGCTTAGTCGGGACTGAAGCTTTCTTT. Translating gives CASSLVGTEAFF.

This clone was seen just once. The chain couples TRBV4-3 to TRBJ1-2; D is undetermined. The germline V gene has CDR1 LGHNA and CDR2 YSLEER. Trimming stripped 1 base from V and 3 bases from J, with 9 bases between. The CDR3 spans 14 residues. The CDR3 coding sequence is TGCGCCAGCAGCCAAGCGAACAGCTACTATGGCTACACCTTC. Its protein product is CASSQANSYYGYTF.

The V gene is TRBV7-9, the J gene TRBJ2-5; D is unresolved. Germline CDR1 is SEHNR and CDR2 is FQNEAQ (reference sequence). V lost 5 bases to trimming and J lost 5 bases, with 9 bases between them. This CDR3 region has 12 residues. In DNA, the CDR3 is TGTGCCAGCAGCCTAAACCGGGAGACCCAGTACTTC. Protein product: CASSLNRETQYF.

The chain carries TRBV6-5 and TRBJ1-1; unclear D gene. V dropped 6 bases and J dropped 1 base, with 15 bases sitting between them. This CDR3 contains 15 residues. In germline, CDR1 is MNHEY, CDR2 SVGAGI. CDR3 sequence: CASRAGREGNTEAFF. The DNA for the CDR3 is TGTGCCAGCAGGGCTGGGAGGGAGGGGAACACTGAAGCTTTCTTT.

V is TRBV6-7 and J is TRBJ2-3; TRBD2 agrees at 12 bases. TRBV6-7 carries the ORF label, with uncertain function. The junction had 11 bases not matched to a gene; V was cut back by 6 bases and J by 1 base. CDR3 length: 18 amino acids. The CDR3 region is CASSCLAGGPQCTDTQYF. The CDR3 DNA is TGTGCCAGCAGCTGTCTAGCGGGAGGGCCTCAGTGCACAGATACGCAGTATTTT.

The chain carries TRBV11-3 and TRBJ2-7; maybe TRBD1 (6 bases). Germline V gene data show CDR1 as SGHNT and CDR2 as YENEEA. The CDR3 contains 14 residues. Trimming pared 5 bases from V and 1 base from J, leaving 12 bases between. CDR3: CASSANRVSYEQYF. The CDR3, as DNA: TGTGCCAGCAGCGCCAACAGGGTTTCCTACGAGCAGTACTTC.

The gene calls are TRBV19 and TRBJ2-2; 8 bases line up with TRBD1. CDR3 length equals 14 residues. J was trimmed by 2 bases and V by 6 bases; bases with no gene match: 2. CDR1 is LNHDA, CDR2 SQIVND, per germline (reference sequence). The CDR3 DNA sequence: TGTGCCAGTAGGGACAGGGTAAACACCGGGGAGCTGTTTTTT. Translated, it gives CASRDRVNTGELFF.

This chain links TRBV18 with TRBJ2-5; 11 positions match TRBD2. Germline V CDR1 and CDR2: KGHSH, LQKENI. The CDR3 is 18 residues long. The trim removed 5 bases at V and 4 bases at J, leaving 15 bases unmatched. The CDR3 DNA is TGTGCCAGCTCAACCACCGGGACTAGCGGAAGAATGGTAGAGACCCAGTACTTC. Translating gives CASSTTGTSGRMVETQYF.

The chain links TRBV30 to TRBJ2-2, with TRBD1 identical over 10 bases. The germline gives CDR1 GTSNPN, CDR2 SVGIG (reference sequence). CDR3 size: 15 residues. The CDR3 DNA follows: TGTGCTTGGGCCCGGGGACAGGGGATCGCCGGGGAGCTGTTTTTT. It is translated as CAWARGQGIAGELFF.

This clone was detected only once. The chain has TRBV6-2 or TRBV6-3 and TRBJ2-1, with 9 bases identical to TRBD2. CDR1 MNHEY and CDR2 SVGEGT come from the germline V gene. The CDR3 contains 17 residues. Trimming removed 2 bases from V and 4 bases from J; junction bases left unmatched: 9. The CDR3 reads CASSYTLLLAGYNEQFF. CDR3 sequence (DNA): TGTGCCAGCAGTTACACCCTCCTCCTAGCGGGGTACAATGAGCAGTTCTTC.

Points on this clone: Other nucleotide sequences from this sample produce the same CDR3. This chain links TRBV19 with TRBJ2-3; 8 nucleotides agree with TRBD2. The germline V gene encodes CDR1 LNHDA and CDR2 SQIVND (reference sequence). The J segment lost 0 bases and the V segment lost 4 bases, leaving 3 bases of the junction unmatched. The CDR3 is 15 residues long. The CDR3 is CASSRLASSTDTQYF. In DNA, the CDR3 is TGTGCCAGTAGTAGACTAGCGAGTAGCACAGATACGCAGTATTTT. The full variable domain, rest sourced from reference TRBV19 and TRBJ2-3, is DGGITQSPKYLFRKEGQNVTLSCEQNLNHDAMYWYRQDPGQGLRLIYYSQIVNDFQKGDIAEGYSVSREKKESFPLTVTSAQKNPTAFYLCASSRLASSTDTQYFGPGTRLTVL.

The chain is built from TRBV14 and TRBJ2-7; unclear D gene. The CDR3 runs 13 residues. V lost 5 bases, J lost 6 bases, and 14 bases lay in between. Germline-derived CDR1 and CDR2 are SGHDN and FVKESK. The CDR3 region has the DNA TGTGCCAGCAGCTCCCTATCCGGGTCCGAGCAGTACTTC. Translated: CASSSLSGSEQYF.

The V gene is TRBV6-5, the J gene TRBJ1-4; the D gene is possibly TRBD1 (5 bases). The CDR3 has 14 amino acids. CDR1 is MNHEY, CDR2 SVGAGI, per germline. V gave up 4 bases and J gave up 8 bases, with 14 bases separating them. The CDR3 sequence: CASSSSGGAEKLFF. DNA of the CDR3: TGTGCCAGCAGTTCTAGCGGGGGAGCGGAAAAACTGTTTTTT.

This clone was picked up a small number of times. The V gene is TRBV30, the J gene TRBJ2-7, with 8 bases lining up with TRBD2. The CDR3 consists of 14 residues. Losses at the gene ends were 2 bases for V and 4 bases for J; bases not matched to a gene: 7. Germline-derived CDR1 and CDR2 are GTSNPN and SVGIG (reference sequence). CDR3 sequence (DNA): TGTGCCTGGAGTCGGTCTAGCGGGTCATACGAGCAGTACTTC. This translates into CAWSRSSGSYEQYF.

To note about this clone: This sample includes further DNA sequences coding for the same CDR3. Here the CDR3 reads CASSSGTGGDQPQHF. The CDR3 nucleotides are TGCGCCAGCAGCTCCGGGACAGGGGGTGATCAGCCCCAGCATTTT. The chain couples TRBV5-1 to TRBJ1-5, with 11 bases aligning to TRBD1. The ends lost 3 bases at V and 5 bases at J; junction bases unmatched: 4. This CDR3 has 15 amino acids. Germline values: CDR1 SGHRS, CDR2 YFSETQ.

The chain combines TRBV19 with TRBJ1-5; D is possibly TRBD1 (6 bases). This CDR3 is 14 amino acids long. The germline V gene has CDR1 LNHDA and CDR2 SQIVND (reference sequence). The ends were cut back, 4 bases at V and 9 bases at J, with 16 bases in the middle. This CDR3 reads CASSRDIGNGPQHF. In nucleotides, the CDR3 is TGTGCCAGTAGTAGGGACATCGGGAATGGGCCCCAGCATTTT.